What follows are 14 T cell receptor beta chains derived from one specimen sequenced in a study of T cells in Graves' hyperthyroidism and ophthalmopathy. There were TCR beta CDR3 regions amplified from RNA transcripts. First-round RT-PCR of the TCR CDR3 relied on the HTBI primer set. TCRdb reprocessed the multiplex PCR reads via MiXCR and lists one record per CDR3 protein. The data hold around 500,000 distinct CDR3 sequences, with about 14% observed a single time. Source material: blood. The receptors originated from a woman between 35 and 50 years old with Graves' hyperthyroidism.

This chain links TRBV6-1 with TRBJ2-7, with D uncertain. The CDR3 length is 13 residues. V dropped 5 bases and J dropped 2 bases, with 10 bases sitting between them. Germline V gene lookup returns CDR1 MNHNS and CDR2 SASEGT. The CDR3 loop is CASSQLIAYEQYF. CDR3 DNA: TGTGCCAGCAGTCAGTTGATTGCCTACGAGCAGTACTTC.

This clonotype has a count of ten or more. The chain uses TRBV2 and TRBJ2-6, with D hard to call. Germline-derived CDR1 and CDR2 are SNHLY and FYNNEI. The CDR3 spans 13 residues. V shed 4 bases and J shed 2 bases, with 3 bases lying between them. The CDR3 nucleotides read TGTGCCAGCAGTGGGGCTGGGGCCAACGTCCTGACTTTC. Translating gives CASSGAGANVLTF. The variable domain in full, with the rest retrieved from reference TRBV2 and TRBJ2-6, is EPEVTQTPSHQVTQMGQEVILRCVPISNHLYFYWYRQILGQKVEFLVSFYNNEISEKSEIFDDQFSVERPDGSNFTLKIRSTKLEDSAMYFCASSGAGANVLTFGAGSRLTVL.

This clonotype was observed at least ten times. The chain combines TRBV28 with TRBJ2-2; no clear D. V lost 0 bases to trimming and J lost 2 bases, with 7 bases between them. This CDR3 region has 15 residues. Germline assignment: CDR1 MDHEN and CDR2 SYDVKM. CDR3 DNA sequence: TGTGCCAGCAGTTTATGGTCTGATAACACCGGGGAGCTGTTTTTT. Protein sequence: CASSLWSDNTGELFF.

This clonotype was seen at least ten times. The genes are TRBV18 and TRBJ1-2; a weak D match, TRBD1 (5 bases). There are 13 residues in the CDR3. The V and J ends lost 3 bases and 3 bases respectively, with 8 bases between them. Germline V gene lookup returns CDR1 KGHSH and CDR2 LQKENI. The DNA of the CDR3 is TGTGCCAGCTCACCCTCGACAGACTATGGCTACACCTTC. It translates to CASSPSTDYGYTF.

The chain joins TRBV9 to TRBJ2-7; the match to TRBD1 covers 7 bases. Looked up from germline, CDR1 is SGDLS and CDR2 is YYNGEE. V lost 0 bases to trimming and J lost 2 bases; unmatched junction nucleotides: 5. The length of the CDR3 is 15 residues. CDR3 in amino acids: CASSVGGRGTYEQYF. The CDR3 region has the DNA TGTGCCAGCAGCGTAGGAGGCAGGGGGACCTACGAGCAGTACTTC.

The genes are TRBV28 and TRBJ2-1; 10 nucleotides match TRBD1. This CDR3 comprises 14 residues. Germline trimming cut 3 bases from V and 8 bases from J; bases unmatched to any gene: 4. CDR1 and CDR2 from the germline V gene are MDHEN and SYDVKM. CDR3 DNA: TGTGCCAGCAGTTTCGACAGGGGGCCCGATGAGCAGTTCTTC. This translates into CASSFDRGPDEQFF.

This clonotype turned up a few times. The J gene is TRBJ2-5, the V gene TRBV7-9; possible D gene TRBD2, 6 bases. This CDR3 comprises 14 residues. Between the trimmed V and J ends, which lost 4 bases and 1 base, there was a span of 10 bases. Germline lookup yields CDR1 SEHNR and CDR2 FQNEAQ (reference sequence). As DNA, the CDR3 is TGTGCCAGCAGCTCACGGGACTGCCAAGAGACCCAGTACTTC. Translation gives CASSSRDCQETQYF.

This clonotype was counted many times. This sequence joins TRBV5-1 and TRBJ2-7; D is unresolved. This CDR3 has 14 amino acids. V lost 3 bases and J 3 bases, leaving 13 bases between the germline ends. Germline assignment: CDR1 SGHRS and CDR2 YFSETQ. The CDR3 reads CASSSSDLRYEQYF. The CDR3 DNA reads TGCGCCAGCAGCTCATCGGACCTGCGCTACGAGCAGTACTTC.

This chain links TRBV6-5 with TRBJ2-7; TRBD2 agrees at 9 bases. Trimming took 0 bases from V and 7 from J; bases not matched to a gene: 10. Germline CDR1 is MNHEY and CDR2 is SVGAGI. The CDR3 contains 16 residues. This CDR3 is CASSYSGLAGTGEQYF. As DNA, the CDR3 is TGTGCCAGCAGTTACTCGGGCCTAGCGGGAACGGGTGAGCAGTACTTC.

This clonotype was recorded at least ten times. This rearrangement joins TRBV29-1 to TRBJ2-7, with TRBD1 identical over 9 bases. V trimming: 6 bases; J trimming: 4 bases; junction bases outside the gene matches: 4. The CDR3 has 12 amino acids. Germline lookup yields CDR1 SQVTM and CDR2 ANQGSEA. The CDR3 region is CSVGQGMYEQYF. CDR3 in DNA: TGCAGCGTCGGACAGGGGATGTACGAGCAGTACTTC.

In its sample, this clonotype was seen a few times. This is likely a read error, given that the CDR3 carries no conserved phenylalanine or tryptophan at its end. The chain combines TRBV2 with TRBJ2-1; D perhaps matches TRBD2 (6 bases). The CDR3 consists of 17 residues. Germline CDR1 SNHLY, CDR2 FYNNEI. The ends were cut back, 5 bases at V and 1 base at J, with 18 bases in the middle. CDR3 bases: TGTGCCAGCAGTCGTTCCCGGGACTCCCGTTCCTACAATGAGCAGTTCTCC. Translated, it gives CASSRSRDSRSYNEQFS.

This clonotype was seen a few times. The CDR3 sequence: CASSYPSASPIKETQYF. DNA of the CDR3: TGTGCCAGCAGTTACCCCTCCGCGTCCCCTATAAAAGAGACCCAGTACTTC. The rearrangement uses TRBV6-6 and TRBJ2-5; D ambiguous. With 2 bases removed from V and 3 bases from J, the gap between germline ends came to 19 bases. The CDR3 runs to 17 residues. Per germline, CDR1 MNHNY and CDR2 SVGAGI (reference sequence).

The V gene is TRBV5-1, the J gene TRBJ2-2; 7 nucleotides match TRBD2. The CDR3 covers 16 residues. Germline V gene lookup returns CDR1 SGHRS and CDR2 YFSETQ. V trimming: 0 bases; J trimming: 5 bases; junction bases outside the gene matches: 7. The CDR3 DNA is TGCGCCAGCAGCTTGGGGCCTAGCGGTGGAACCGGGGAGCTGTTTTTT. As protein: CASSLGPSGGTGELFF.

This clonotype was observed at least ten times. The chain uses TRBV3-1 and TRBJ2-7; 7 nucleotides agree with TRBD2. The CDR3 sequence is 15 residues long. V lost 0 bases and J lost 4; bases outside the gene matches: 6. The germline V gene has CDR1 LGHDT and CDR2 YNNKEL (reference sequence). CDR3 amino acids: CASSQDLSREYEQYF. The CDR3 coding sequence is TGTGCCAGCAGCCAAGATCTTTCGCGGGAGTACGAGCAGTACTTC.